These 8 T cell receptor beta chains originate from one sample sequenced in a study of CD8 T cells in Susac syndrome (dated by TCRdb to about 2019). The library came from the immunoSEQ multiplex PCR assay. RNA was extracted with the RNeasy kit and 0.5 to 1 ug was reverse transcribed using random hexamers. The raw public reads went through TCRdb reprocessing: fastp at Q25, MiXCR clone calling, in-frame beta chains kept. Identical CDR3 protein sequences are pooled into one entry, listed with their most common genes and DNA. The sample records approximately 140,000 distinct CDR3 sequences, approximately 95% of which are singletons. The ten top clones hold about 0.11% of the sample. Source material: CD4+ T cells from PBMCs. These receptors were collected from a human donor with multiple sclerosis.

The gene calls are TRBV12-3 or TRBV12-4 and TRBJ2-1; 13 bases agree with TRBD2. V trimming: 5 bases; J trimming: 8 bases; junction bases outside the gene matches: 6. CDR3 length equals 15 residues. As DNA, the CDR3 is TGTGCCAGCAGTCCAACTAGCGGGGGGGCTCATGAGCAGTTCTTC. Protein product: CASSPTSGGAHEQFF.

The chain has TRBV18 and TRBJ2-3; perhaps TRBD1 as D (6 bases). With 3 bases removed from V and 1 base from J, the gap between germline ends came to 11 bases. Germline assignment: CDR1 KGHSH and CDR2 LQKENI. This CDR3 has 15 amino acids. The CDR3 nucleotides read TGTGCCAGCTCACCTACAGGGAAGGGCACAGATACGCAGTATTTT. This codes for CASSPTGKGTDTQYF.

This chain connects TRBV5-1 to TRBJ1-6, with no clear D. V was clipped by 2 bases and J by 6 bases, with 15 bases between them. The CDR3 sequence is 16 residues long. Germline-derived CDR1 and CDR2 are SGHRS and YFSETQ. In DNA, the CDR3 is TGCGCCAGCAGCTTAGCAGGAATGGCGTCTAATTCACCCCTCCACTTT. Its protein is CASSLAGMASNSPLHF. The entire variable domain, with the rest obtained from reference TRBV5-1 and TRBJ1-6, is as follows: KAGVTQTPRYLIKTRGQQVTLSCSPISGHRSVSWYQQTPGQGLQFLFEYFSETQRNKGNFPGRFSGRQFSNSRSEMNVSTLELGDSALYLCASSLAGMASNSPLHFGNGTRLTVT.

In nucleotides, the CDR3 is TGCAGTGCTAAGGAGGGCAGCGCTAATGAAAAACTGTTTTTT. Translating gives CSAKEGSANEKLFF. The chain employs TRBV20-1 and TRBJ1-4; no definite D call. CDR1 is DFQATT, CDR2 SNEGSKA, per germline (reference sequence). The CDR3 runs 14 residues. V lost 4 bases and J 3 bases, leaving 12 bases between the germline ends.

This clonotype was recorded only once. The rearrangement uses TRBV20-1 and TRBJ1-2; D gene uncertain. Deletions cut 4 bases from V and 1 base from J, with 10 bases between. Germline values: CDR1 DFQATT, CDR2 SNEGSKA (reference sequence). The CDR3 length is 13 residues. CDR3 sequence: CSATPPGNYGYTF. The CDR3 DNA sequence: TGCAGTGCTACCCCCCCGGGTAACTATGGCTACACCTTC.

The chain is built from TRBV9 and TRBJ1-2, with TRBD1 as a possible D gene (6 bases). Germline CDR1 reads SGDLS; CDR2 reads YYNGEE. The V end lost 0 bases, the J end lost 4 bases, and 13 bases lay between the germline ends. This CDR3 contains 15 residues. The CDR3 bases are TGTGCCAGCAGCGTAGGGGACCGAGGGGGCTATGGCTACACCTTC. Protein: CASSVGDRGGYGYTF.

The chain has TRBV7-6 and TRBJ2-1, with 7 nucleotides matching TRBD1. The CDR3 totals 15 residues. Germline trimming cut 3 bases from V and 1 base from J; bases unmatched to any gene: 3. Germline CDR1 and CDR2: SGHVS and FNYEAQ. The CDR3 nucleotides read TGTGCCAGCAGCTTGGCGGACAGGTCCTACAATGAGCAGTTCTTC. Protein: CASSLADRSYNEQFF.

The chain recombines TRBV12-3 or TRBV12-4 with TRBJ1-4; TRBD1 is a possible D gene (5 bases). V was clipped by 5 bases and J by 8 bases, with 12 bases between them. The CDR3 covers 13 residues. CDR3 DNA: TGTGCCAGCAGTATAACGGGGACCGAAAAACTGTTTTTT. Its protein product is CASSITGTEKLFF.